This T cell receptor (beta chain) was identified during a study of T-cell reconstitution after alpha-beta-depleted transplantation in children. This clonotype has a handful of counts. Unique molecular identifiers were built into the TCRbeta library. Each CDR3 protein gets one entry after TCRdb re-called the PCR reads with MiXCR. Found here are 90,000 to 130,000 distinct CDR3 sequences, around 10% of them singletons; the top ten hold less than 35%. This TCR came from a boy under 10 years old with acute lymphoblastic leukemia, due to receive a stem cell transplant. The specimen was PBMCs, collected before TCRalphabeta/CD19-depleted stem cell transplant.

CDR3 residues: CSARKTRTSEYTDTQYF. CDR3 DNA sequence: TGCAGTGCCCGTAAAACCCGGACTAGCGAGTACACAGATACGCAGTATTTT. The gene calls are TRBV20-1 and TRBJ2-3; 9 bases fit TRBD2. The CDR3 sequence is 17 residues long. The trim removed 6 bases at V and 2 bases at J, leaving 15 bases unmatched. CDR1 and CDR2 from the germline V gene are DFQATT and SNEGSKA (reference sequence).